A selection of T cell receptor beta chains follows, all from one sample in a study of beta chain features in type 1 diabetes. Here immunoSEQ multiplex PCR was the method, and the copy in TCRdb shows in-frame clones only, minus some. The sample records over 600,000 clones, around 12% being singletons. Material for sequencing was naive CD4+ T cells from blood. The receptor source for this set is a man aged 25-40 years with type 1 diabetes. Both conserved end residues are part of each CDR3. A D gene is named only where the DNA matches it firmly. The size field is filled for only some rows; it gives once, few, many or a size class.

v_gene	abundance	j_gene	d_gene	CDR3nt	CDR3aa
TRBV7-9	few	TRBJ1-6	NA	TGTGCCAGCAGCTTAATTGAGAATTCACCCCTCCACTTT	CASSLIENSPLHF
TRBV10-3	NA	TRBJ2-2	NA	TGTGCCATCAGTGAGAGAAATAGCGCGAACACCGGGGAGCTGTTTTTT	CAISERNSANTGELFF
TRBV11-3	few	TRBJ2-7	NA	TGTGCCAGCAGCTTAGTCGGCGCGGGCGTGGAGCAGTACTTC	CASSLVGAGVEQYF
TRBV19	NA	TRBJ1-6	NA	TGTGCCAGTAGTACACCGGGACCCGGTTTGGGGCCCCTCCACTTT	CASSTPGPGLGPLHF
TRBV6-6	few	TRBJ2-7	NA	TGTGCCAGCGCACAGAACAACGAGCAGTACTTC	CASAQNNEQYF
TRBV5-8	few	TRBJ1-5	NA	TGTGCCAGCAGCTTGAGTCGGGTCAATCAGCCCCAGCATTTT	CASSLSRVNQPQHF
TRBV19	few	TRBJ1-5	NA	TGTGCCAGTAGTCGTGCCGTGAATCAGCCCCAGCATTTT	CASSRAVNQPQHF
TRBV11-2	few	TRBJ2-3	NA	TGTGCCAGCAGCTTCACCCCGATGGATACGCAGTATTTT	CASSFTPMDTQYF
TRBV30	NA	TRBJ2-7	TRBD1	TGTGCCTTCCGGGACAGATCCTACGAGCAGTACTTC	CAFRDRSYEQYF
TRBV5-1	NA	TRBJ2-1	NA	TGCGCCAGCAGCTTAGGACAGATTAATGAGCAGTTCTTC	CASSLGQINEQFF
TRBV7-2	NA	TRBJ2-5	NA	TGTGCCAGCAGCTTGCAGCAAGAGACCCAGTACTTC	CASSLQQETQYF
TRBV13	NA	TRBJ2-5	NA	TGTGCCAGCAGCTTAGGGCTAGCGAGGGAGACCCAGTACTTC	CASSLGLARETQYF
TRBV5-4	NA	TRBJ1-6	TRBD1	TGTGCCAGCAGCCCCGGAGGACAGGGGGCGATCAGTTCACCCCTCCACTTT	CASSPGGQGAISSPLHF
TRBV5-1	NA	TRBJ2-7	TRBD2	TGCGCCAGCAGCTTGGCACTAGCGGGTTACGAGCAGTACTTC	CASSLALAGYEQYF
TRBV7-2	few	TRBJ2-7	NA	TGTGCCAGCAGCTTAGTGGCCAGCCCAGTTTCCTACGAGCAGTACTTC	CASSLVASPVSYEQYF
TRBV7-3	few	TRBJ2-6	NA	TGTGCCAGCAGCTTAGGAGGCTCTGGGGCCAACGTCCTGACTTTC	CASSLGGSGANVLTF
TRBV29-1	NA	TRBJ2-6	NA	TGCAGCGTTGGGGACCGTTCCTCTGGGGCCAACGTCCTGACTTTC	CSVGDRSSGANVLTF
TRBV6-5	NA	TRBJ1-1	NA	TGTGCCAGCAGTCCGACGGTGAACACTGAAGCTTTCTTT	CASSPTVNTEAFF
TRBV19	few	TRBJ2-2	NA	TGTGCCAGTAGTATCCTTGGTACCGGGGAGCTGTTTTTT	CASSILGTGELFF
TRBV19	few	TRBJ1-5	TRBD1	TGTGCCAGTAGTTTCAGACAGGGGGATCAGCCCCAGCATTTT	CASSFRQGDQPQHF
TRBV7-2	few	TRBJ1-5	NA	TGTGCCAGCAGCTTAAACTCCTCACCCCAGCATTTT	CASSLNSSPQHF
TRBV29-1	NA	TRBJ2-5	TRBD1	TGCAGCGTTGACCAAGGACAGGGAGAGACCCAGTACTTC	CSVDQGQGETQYF
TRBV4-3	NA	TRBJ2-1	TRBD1	TGCGCCAGCAAACCAGACAGGGAGTGGGGAGATGAGCAGTTCTTC	CASKPDREWGDEQFF
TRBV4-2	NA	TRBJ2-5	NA	TGTGCCAGCAGCCAAGAAACGGGCCGCCAAGAGACCCAGTACTTC	CASSQETGRQETQYF
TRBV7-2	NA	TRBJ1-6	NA	TGTGCCAGCAGCTGGAGAGAGCAGGGGCTTTGGAATTCACCCCTCCACTTT	CASSWREQGLWNSPLHF
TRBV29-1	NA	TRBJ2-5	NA	TGCAGCACCGGACAAGAGACCCAGTACTTC	CSTGQETQYF
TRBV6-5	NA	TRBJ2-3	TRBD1	TGTGCCAGCAGTTACTCGAGTGGGACAGGCACAGATACGCAGTATTTT	CASSYSSGTGTDTQYF
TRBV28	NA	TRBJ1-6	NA	TGTGCCAGCAGTTTCCCCAGCTCCTATAATTCACCCCTCCACTTT	CASSFPSSYNSPLHF
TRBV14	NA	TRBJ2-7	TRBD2	TGTGCCAGCAGCTTTAGACGGGGACGAGCGGGGGCCATGATAATGCCCCCCTACGAGCAGTACTTC	CASSFRRGRAGAMIMPPYEQYF
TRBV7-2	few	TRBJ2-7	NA	TGTGCCAGCAGCTTAGTGGGCAGTTCCTACGAGCAGTACTTC	CASSLVGSSYEQYF
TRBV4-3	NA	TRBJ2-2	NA	TGCGCCAGCAGCCAAGGGCCCCCGTCCATCACCGGGGAGCTGTTTTTT	CASSQGPPSITGELFF
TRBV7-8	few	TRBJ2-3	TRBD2	TGTGCCAGCGCCGAGAATAGCGGGGCTCCTACAGATACGCAGTATTTT	CASAENSGAPTDTQYF
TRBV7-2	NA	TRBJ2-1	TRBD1	TGTGCCAGCAGCTTAGCGTTGGACAGGGGGCTGAATGAGCAGTTCTTC	CASSLALDRGLNEQFF